This T cell receptor (beta chain) was captured in a study of cytomegalovirus exposure and HLA in healthy donors (dated by TCRdb to between 2016 and 2019). Looking at the study overall: An earlier analysis of around 600 of the donors reported 250 to 350 Gb of sequence data and roughly 100 million unique TCR beta sequences from approximately 180 million T cells. An earlier analysis of approximately 500 of the donors applied high-throughput TCR beta sequencing to assess whether each TCR beta V gene segment acted as functional or pseudogenic. Every repertoire in the discovery cohort had been generated on one and the same sequencing platform. To study patterns of TCR occurrence, a later analysis re-analyzed previously published TCR beta repertoires from 500 to 850 donors and added high-resolution HLA genotyping. Typing coverage varied by locus: roughly 629-640 donors for A, B, C, DRB1 and DQB1; more than 500 for DQA1; around 570 for DPA1; around 450 for DPB1. The T cell repertoires of roughly 660 subjects were profiled by immunosequencing and related to cytomegalovirus serostatus. A separate validation cohort of about 110 different subjects was used in addition to the 666-subject first cohort. Class I and class II HLA loci were covered by the typing at four-digit resolution. The later analysis used no new phenotypic data to find candidate immune exposures, relying instead on TCR beta sequences and their occurrence across donors. A later genetic analysis took genome-wide SNP genotypes for about 65% of the 666 donors and used that subset as a discovery cohort. The study aimed to test whether cataloging public T cell receptors could reveal signatures of past pathogen exposure. Donor age, sex, ethnicity and CMV serostatus were compiled alongside the repertoire data. Several DR-DQ haplotypes were treated as single units for association and clustering because of strong linkage in the cohort. To predict cytomegalovirus infection status, the study combined high-throughput TCR immunosequencing, statistical association of individual TCRs with disease status, and machine learning. Of the roughly 400 genotyped donors, around 81% fell in the genetic ancestry cluster associated with self-reported Caucasian donors. On average, 235,054 unique TCR beta nucleotide sequences were sequenced per donor among 398 genotyped donors of the cohort, with roughly 18% of those sequences being non-productive. Approximately 310 gigabases of sequencing data and 91 million or so unique TCR sequences made up an early release that covered roughly 670 HLA-typed donors.

The cohort was made up of 500 to 800 healthy bone marrow donors. All cohort members were sampled while nominally healthy, although unrecorded immune exposures were likely present. The donor tested CMV seropositive, placing the donor among the 310 or so seropositive members of the cohort. Every donor gave a peripheral blood sample, and the peripheral blood mononuclear cells from that sample were used for TCR beta sequencing. The Qiagen DNeasy Blood Extraction Kit was used to extract genomic DNA from the blood cell samples. The CDR3, cysteine through phenylalanine, is 17 amino acids long. The CDR3 DNA has 51 bases and is translated from base 1. The library was generated by the immunoSEQ multiplex PCR assay. For the multiplex PCR, a mixture combining 60 forward primers for TCR Vbeta segments and 13 reverse primers for TCR Jbeta segments was used. Amplification of the CDR3 region of rearranged TCR beta genes was performed with a multiplex PCR assay on genomic DNA. The Illumina HiSeq System was used to sequence the amplified TCR beta libraries as 87-base-pair reads. As for the original processing: A later analysis tallied roughly 76 million unique TCR beta chains across the 700 or so repertoires, and around 9.9 million of those chains were shared by two or more donors. Raw reads were error-corrected and collapsed into unique sequences with a nearest-neighbor algorithm that merged closely related sequences to remove PCR and sequencing errors. To assign V, D and J gene segments, CDR3 sequences were aligned to IMGT reference sequences. Each retained sequence needed at least a six-nucleotide match to both a V gene segment and a J gene segment. Rearrangements were called productive when the CDR3 lacked stop codons and stayed in frame with V and J; all others were non-productive. Following IMGT convention, CDR3 was defined as the stretch from the second conserved V-encoded cysteine up to the conserved J-encoded phenylalanine. In an earlier analysis of roughly 580 of the donors, sequences lacking an unambiguous match to a single V gene segment were excluded. An earlier analysis of a few hundred of the donors classified V segments as functional when productive rearrangements were above 56.7% and as segregating when the standard deviation between donors was above 5%. A statistical classification framework was developed to diagnose cytomegalovirus status using the catalog of TCR beta chain sequences. In a later analysis, V and J genes were assigned by comparing TCR nucleotide sequences against IMGT/GENE-DB human TR gene sequences. Using the TCRdist pipeline, a later analysis assigned CDR3 sequences along with most-parsimonious VDJ recombination scenarios. In a later analysis, each TCR beta chain was defined by its CDR3 amino acid sequence together with its V-gene family, and reads lacking a unique V-gene family were excluded. To address suspected cross-contamination and a sequencing artifact, a later analysis removed some 620 highly shared, low-generation-probability nucleotide sequences. In a later analysis, a clonal expansion index was calculated for each public chain from normalized within-repertoire ranks of inferred template counts. In a later analysis, generation probabilities were computed with a VDJ recombination model fitted to out-of-frame rearrangements, and the resulting probabilities were checked against IGoR. Hypergeometric tests were used in a later analysis to score TCR-TCR, TCR-HLA and TCR-CMV co-occurrence, with a repertoire-size bias correction applied to the TCR pairs. To estimate false discovery rates, a later analysis permuted the HLA or CMV assignments 20 times. In a later analysis, co-occurring TCRs were grouped using DBSCAN, with TCRdist sequence similarity added in when clustering inside HLA-allele-positive subsets. Co-occurrence clustering excluded repertoires with fewer than 30,000 or more than 120,000 public chains, plus five with anomalous nucleotide sharing. What TCRdb holds here is the immuneACCESS table cut down to in-frame rearrangements. Part of the clones is not present; checked against another copy, under half of the missing clones reflect an unresolved V gene, and the others are unexplained. V, J and clone size are taken as reported in that table, and D and trimming were inferred from the DNA itself. This sample holds some 250,000 clones; roughly 80% were observed only once. Of the sample, 5% to 6.5% falls within the top ten clones.

Concerning this clone itself: No antigen is known for it. It has no much larger one-base neighbor in the sample; base qualities were not kept.

The investigation overall reported the following: The authors suggested that the approach could potentially be extended to other disease states and immunological phenotypes. The study listed 150 to 200 TCR beta chains as associated with cytomegalovirus. In a later analysis, most CMV-associated TCR beta chains were found to appear HLA-restricted, with HLA associations seemingly driven largely by CMV exposure. A later analysis reported that several top co-occurrence clusters appeared linked to parvovirus B19, influenza, CMV and Epstein-Barr virus. The classifier was reported to diagnose cytomegalovirus status with high specificity and sensitivity in both the original and validation cohorts. The only immune exposure information available for the cohort was CMV serostatus. The earlier analysis of almost 600 of the donors excluded some 15 rarely observed V segments, including chromosome 9 orphons, because counts were too low. Assigning TCR associations to individual alleles was difficult when HLA alleles, especially DR and DQ, strongly co-occurred. V-gene and J-gene trimming of TCR beta chains was associated with a missense DCLRE1C variant in a later genetic analysis, and the association was replicated in an independent cohort. A further reported finding was that TCR beta sequences accurately predicted the HLA-A and HLA-B alleles for most subjects in the first cohort. In an earlier analysis of about 540 of the donors, most TCR beta V segments were observed in productive rearrangements about 90% or about 30% of the time, broadly matching IMGT annotations. A later analysis found that HLA-associated TCR beta chains were more clonally expanded and had lower generation probabilities than equally common non-associated chains. In a later analysis, TCR association rates were found to vary across HLA loci, with the most associated TCRs seen for DRB1 alleles and the fewest for HLA-C alleles. A few of the identified cytomegalovirus-associated TCR beta chains were confirmed in vitro to be specific for cytomegalovirus antigens. A later genetic analysis reported fewer N-insertions in productive TCRs among donors in an Asian-associated ancestry cluster than the roughly 640-donor mean. Roughly uniform sequencing depth across donors was assumed in presence/absence analyses, although this assumption may not hold. Most TCR sequences were seen in very few donors, while some public TCRs were found in many individuals. In a later analysis, some 18,000 TCR beta sequences were associated with specific HLA alleles at a false discovery rate of 0.05. Only TCR beta chains were sequenced in this cohort, and the absence of alpha or paired-chain data limited detectable features. Linkage disequilibrium might explain the correlated functional status among segregating V segments, but an unknown experimental factor could not be ruled out. Because HLA typing was unavailable for some donors at each locus, only the typed subset was used in association tests. The sequencing pipeline was judged likely to have produced a cluster of highly shared sequence variants as a technical artifact. Some IMGT-functional V segments, including TRBV6-2 and TRBV6-3, could not be told apart with the 87-base-pair reads, so those segments were excluded.

This sequence uses TRBV21-1 and TRBJ2-1; TRBD2, as called in the table, went unchecked against the DNA. TRBV21-1 is termed a pseudogene. This TCR came from a middle-aged woman in good health and CMV-seropositive. The sequencing input was PBMCs. The CDR3 amino acid sequence is: CASSKAGGRGCHHEQFF. The DNA sequence reads TGTGCCAGCAGCAAAGCTGGAGGGAGAGGTTGTCATCATGAGCAGTTCTTC.